These T cell receptor beta chains were read from a single sample in a study of long-term antiretroviral therapy in people with HIV. The method was immunoSEQ multiplex PCR; TCRdb's version includes in-frame clones alone and lacks a portion of them. The table records tens of thousands of clones, roughly 75% of them present only once. This material consisted of unsorted PBMCs, taken 2.9 years after starting antiretroviral therapy. The receptors derive from a young woman with HIV. The CDR3 runs from the conserved cysteine through the conserved F or W. A D gene is named only where the DNA matches it firmly. Clone size is given for some rows only: seen once, a few or many times, or a class if the clone is expanded.

d_call: -; clone_size: -; j_call: TRBJ2-7; v_call: TRBV7-7; cdr3_aa: CASSTGRVYEQYF; cdr3_nt: TGTGCCAGCAGCACCGGCCGGGTCTACGAGCAGTACTTC
d_call: -; clone_size: few; j_call: TRBJ2-5; v_call: TRBV19; cdr3_aa: CASSLSWGNQETQYF; cdr3_nt: TGTGCCAGTAGTCTTTCGTGGGGGAACCAAGAGACCCAGTACTTC
d_call: -; clone_size: -; j_call: TRBJ1-1; v_call: TRBV19; cdr3_aa: CASTLGGAATEAFF; cdr3_nt: TGTGCCAGTACACTCGGGGGGGCGGCCACTGAAGCTTTCTTT
d_call: -; clone_size: -; j_call: TRBJ2-4; v_call: TRBV19; cdr3_aa: CASSTSLGSWGDIQYF; cdr3_nt: TGTGCCAGTAGTACCTCCCTCGGGTCCTGGGGTGACATTCAGTACTTC
d_call: -; clone_size: -; j_call: TRBJ2-7; v_call: TRBV14; cdr3_aa: CASSQNLYEQYF; cdr3_nt: TGTGCCAGCAGCCAAAACTTGTACGAGCAGTACTTC
d_call: -; clone_size: -; j_call: TRBJ2-2; v_call: TRBV11-2; cdr3_aa: CASKLLQGPGELFF; cdr3_nt: TGTGCCAGCAAATTACTCCAGGGGCCCGGGGAGCTGTTTTTT
d_call: -; clone_size: few; j_call: TRBJ1-6; v_call: TRBV10-2; cdr3_aa: CASSYAAGTDSPLHF; cdr3_nt: TGCGCCAGCAGTTACGCTGCAGGGACGGATTCACCCCTCCACTTT
d_call: TRBD1; clone_size: -; j_call: TRBJ2-3; v_call: TRBV5-6; cdr3_aa: CASSFGQGAPDTQYF; cdr3_nt: TGTGCCAGCAGCTTCGGACAGGGGGCCCCAGATACGCAGTATTTT
d_call: -; clone_size: -; j_call: TRBJ2-4; v_call: TRBV19; cdr3_aa: CASSIDLGRAKNIQYF; cdr3_nt: TGTGCCAGTAGTATAGATCTCGGCCGAGCCAAAAACATTCAGTACTTC
d_call: -; clone_size: -; j_call: TRBJ2-3; v_call: TRBV7-9; cdr3_aa: CASSFSGHTQYF; cdr3_nt: TGTGCCAGCAGCTTCTCGGGACATACGCAGTATTTT
d_call: -; clone_size: -; j_call: TRBJ2-5; v_call: TRBV7-8; cdr3_aa: CASSTRGAGTETQYF; cdr3_nt: TGTGCCAGCAGCACTAGGGGCGCAGGGACGGAGACCCAGTACTTC
d_call: -; clone_size: -; j_call: TRBJ2-3; v_call: TRBV10-1; cdr3_aa: CASSESGTSFTQYF; cdr3_nt: TGCGCCAGCAGTGAGTCGGGGACCTCCTTCACGCAGTATTTT
d_call: -; clone_size: -; j_call: TRBJ2-5; v_call: TRBV27; cdr3_aa: CASSFWAGTQETQYF; cdr3_nt: TGTGCCAGCAGTTTTTGGGCAGGCACTCAAGAGACCCAGTACTTC
d_call: TRBD1; clone_size: -; j_call: TRBJ2-3; v_call: TRBV5-1; cdr3_aa: CASSLRQGANTQYF; cdr3_nt: TGCGCCAGCAGCTTGAGACAGGGGGCAAATACGCAGTATTTT
d_call: TRBD1; clone_size: few; j_call: TRBJ1-2; v_call: TRBV5-5; cdr3_aa: CASSWTGGSDYGYTF; cdr3_nt: TGTGCCAGCAGCTGGACAGGGGGGTCGGACTATGGCTACACCTTC
d_call: -; clone_size: -; j_call: TRBJ1-2; v_call: TRBV10-3; cdr3_aa: CAISETETANGYTF; cdr3_nt: TGTGCCATCAGTGAGACCGAAACAGCGAATGGCTACACCTTC
d_call: TRBD2; clone_size: -; j_call: TRBJ2-3; v_call: TRBV9; cdr3_aa: CASSVGGGGTDTQYF; cdr3_nt: TGTGCCAGCAGCGTAGGGGGAGGGGGCACAGATACGCAGTATTTT
d_call: TRBD2; clone_size: -; j_call: TRBJ2-1; v_call: TRBV7-6; cdr3_aa: CASSLAGGVHEQFF; cdr3_nt: TGTGCCAGCAGTCTAGCGGGGGGCGTTCATGAGCAGTTCTTC
d_call: -; clone_size: once; j_call: TRBJ1-1; v_call: TRBV6-5; cdr3_aa: CASSSPAGPVTEAFF; cdr3_nt: TGTGCCAGCAGCTCCCCCGCCGGGCCGGTTACTGAAGCTTTCTTT
d_call: -; clone_size: few; j_call: TRBJ1-6; v_call: TRBV2; cdr3_aa: CASRGARNSPLHF; cdr3_nt: TGTGCCAGCAGAGGGGCCCGCAATTCACCCCTCCACTTT
d_call: -; clone_size: -; j_call: TRBJ1-5; v_call: TRBV5-5; cdr3_aa: CASSHGQSNQPQHF; cdr3_nt: TGTGCCAGCAGCCACGGACAGTCCAATCAGCCCCAGCATTTT
d_call: -; clone_size: -; j_call: TRBJ1-2; v_call: TRBV7-9; cdr3_aa: CASSLRAGLYGYTF; cdr3_nt: TGTGCCAGCAGCTTAAGGGCAGGGCTCTATGGCTACACCTTC
d_call: -; clone_size: -; j_call: TRBJ1-2; v_call: TRBV11-2; cdr3_aa: CASSLDLGDGYTF; cdr3_nt: TGTGCCAGCAGCTTAGATCTCGGGGATGGCTACACCTTC
d_call: -; clone_size: -; j_call: TRBJ1-6; v_call: TRBV2; cdr3_aa: CASSPVTYNSPLHF; cdr3_nt: TGTGCCAGTTCCCCGGTCACCTATAATTCACCCCTCCACTTT
d_call: -; clone_size: -; j_call: TRBJ1-2; v_call: TRBV10-3; cdr3_aa: CAISETPGLRAGTF; cdr3_nt: TGTGCCATCAGTGAGACCCCAGGGCTCAGGGCCGGCACCTTC
d_call: -; clone_size: few; j_call: TRBJ2-6; v_call: TRBV10-1; cdr3_aa: CASSPGISGANVLTF; cdr3_nt: TGCGCCAGCTCCCCGGGGATCTCTGGGGCCAACGTCCTGACTTTC
d_call: -; clone_size: -; j_call: TRBJ1-1; v_call: TRBV6-4; cdr3_aa: CASSAYTTSEAFF; cdr3_nt: TGTGCCAGCAGTGCCTACACGACCAGTGAAGCTTTCTTT
d_call: TRBD1; clone_size: -; j_call: TRBJ1-1; v_call: TRBV11-2; cdr3_aa: CASRFQGGMNTEAFF; cdr3_nt: TGTGCCAGCAGATTTCAAGGGGGCATGAACACTGAAGCTTTCTTT
d_call: TRBD1; clone_size: -; j_call: TRBJ1-1; v_call: TRBV27; cdr3_aa: CASSLSQPAGGTEAFF; cdr3_nt: TGTGCCAGCAGTTTGTCCCAACCGGCAGGGGGCACTGAAGCTTTCTTT
d_call: -; clone_size: medium-sized; j_call: TRBJ2-1; v_call: TRBV19; cdr3_aa: CASSIGRYNEQFF; cdr3_nt: TGTGCCAGTAGTATAGGCCGCTACAATGAGCAGTTCTTC
d_call: -; clone_size: once; j_call: TRBJ2-7; v_call: TRBV5-1; cdr3_aa: CASSLQPVIGTQAYEQYF; cdr3_nt: TGCGCCAGCAGCTTGCAACCCGTAATCGGGACACAAGCCTACGAGCAGTACTTC
d_call: -; clone_size: -; j_call: TRBJ2-2; v_call: TRBV5-1; cdr3_aa: CASSLAGGTGELFF; cdr3_nt: TGCGCCAGCAGCTTGGCCGGGGGCACCGGGGAGCTGTTTTTT